This is a list of T cell receptor beta chains from one sample in a study of blood T cell repertoires in COVID-19. TCRdb's table, derived via immunoSEQ multiplex PCR, lists solely in-frame clones and lacks some. The sample lists 280,000 or so clones, over 75% occurring once. Sequencing input: peripheral blood. The receptors derive from a human donor in a cohort sampled during active COVID-19. Both conserved end residues are part of each CDR3. A D gene is named only where the DNA matches it firmly. The listing skips clone size in some rows; elsewhere it reads once, few, many or a size class.

j_gene,d_gene,abundance,v_gene,CDR3nt,CDR3aa
TRBJ2-7,TRBD1,few,TRBV2,TGTGCCAGCAGTGCGACAGGGGTAGTCTACGAGCAGTACTTC,CASSATGVVYEQYF
TRBJ2-7,-,-,TRBV7-9,TGTGCCAGCAGCTTAGAGCTCAATAATCCGTACTTC,CASSLELNNPYF
TRBJ2-1,-,many,TRBV29-1,TGCAGCGTTGTAGAAGCGCAGAGACACAATGAGCAGTTCTTC,CSVVEAQRHNEQFF
TRBJ1-1,-,-,TRBV5-1,TGCGCCAGCAACTTGTCCCCTCAGATGAACACTGAAGCTTTCTTT,CASNLSPQMNTEAFF
TRBJ1-2,TRBD1,-,TRBV10-3,TGTGCCATCAGCCCCGGGACAGGGGGCGACTATGGCTACACCTTC,CAISPGTGGDYGYTF
TRBJ1-5,-,-,TRBV6-1,TGTGCCAGCAGTGAAGTGGGGGGTCATCAGCCCCAGCATTTT,CASSEVGGHQPQHF
TRBJ2-7,TRBD2,once,TRBV20-1,TGCAGTGCTAGTGCCCCAGCGGGAGGGCCTGGGGAGCAGTACTTC,CSASAPAGGPGEQYF
TRBJ2-5,-,-,TRBV5-1,TGCGCCAGCAGCTTGGACGGGAAACAAGAGACCCAGTACTTC,CASSLDGKQETQYF
TRBJ2-2,TRBD2,few,TRBV9,TGTGCCAGCAGCATTCTTAGCGGGAGCTCCGGGGAGCTGTTTTTT,CASSILSGSSGELFF
TRBJ2-3,-,-,TRBV6-5,TGTGCCAGCAGTTACGGAGGATTAAGCGGAACAGATACGCAGTATTTT,CASSYGGLSGTDTQYF
TRBJ2-2,TRBD2,-,TRBV3-1/TRBV3-2,TGTGCCAGCAGCCAAGTTTTGGTAGCGGGGGCCGGGGAGCTGTTTTTT,CASSQVLVAGAGELFF
TRBJ2-1,TRBD2,-,TRBV4-3,TGCGCCAGCAGCCAAGGGACTAGCGGGAGTTACGATGAGCAGTTCTTC,CASSQGTSGSYDEQFF
TRBJ2-7,TRBD2,once,TRBV29-1,TGCAGCGTTCGGACTAGCGAAGTGTACGAGCAGTACTTC,CSVRTSEVYEQYF
TRBJ2-1,TRBD2,-,TRBV27,TGTGCCAGCAGTTCCCTACTAGCGGTAGCCTACAATGAGCAGTTCTTC,CASSSLLAVAYNEQFF
TRBJ2-7,-,-,TRBV3-1/TRBV3-2,TGTGCCAGCAGCCGACGTGCGGAGACCTACGAGCAGTACTTC,CASSRRAETYEQYF
TRBJ1-2,-,-,TRBV28,TGTGCCAGCAGACGCAACAGATATAACTATGGCTACACCTTC,CASRRNRYNYGYTF
TRBJ1-2,-,-,TRBV5-8,TGTGCCAGCAGCTTGGACACAATCTATGGCTACACCTTC,CASSLDTIYGYTF
TRBJ2-1,-,-,TRBV28,TGTGCCAGCAGTTTTAGTACAGAAGTCCATGAGCAGTTCTTC,CASSFSTEVHEQFF
TRBJ1-1,-,-,TRBV28,TGTGCCAGCAGTTTATCGGGGAACACTGAAGCTTTCTTT,CASSLSGNTEAFF
TRBJ2-7,TRBD1,-,TRBV29-1,TGCAGCGTTACAGGACAGGGGATATACGAGCAGTACTTC,CSVTGQGIYEQYF
TRBJ1-5,-,-,TRBV3-1/TRBV3-2,TGTGCCAGCAGCCCCGGCCTGGGCCAGCCCCAGCATTTT,CASSPGLGQPQHF
TRBJ2-3,-,-,TRBV4-1,TGCGCCAGCAGCCAAGTTTTGGCTACAGATACGCAGTATTTT,CASSQVLATDTQYF
TRBJ2-3,TRBD2,-,TRBV5-4,TGTGCCAGCAGCTCCCAAAGCGGGAGGGCCCCAGATACGCAGTATTTT,CASSSQSGRAPDTQYF
TRBJ2-7,TRBD1,-,TRBV18,TGTGCCAGCTCACCACCTGGGACAGGGCTGATCGAGCAGTACTTC,CASSPPGTGLIEQYF
TRBJ2-5,TRBD1,few,TRBV7-9,TGTGCCAGCAGCCCCAAACAGGGGAAAGAGACCCAGTACTTC,CASSPKQGKETQYF
TRBJ1-2,TRBD1,-,TRBV9,TGTGCCAGCAGCGTAGGGACAAAAGGGGGCGCCTTAGCGAGTGGCTACACCTTC,CASSVGTKGGALASGYTF
TRBJ2-3,-,-,TRBV28,TGTGCCAGCAGTTTCTACGGGAGTGCGGCAGATACGCAGTATTTT,CASSFYGSAADTQYF
TRBJ1-6,-,-,TRBV28,TGTGCCAGCAGTCCTCTTAATAATTCACCCCTCCACTTT,CASSPLNNSPLHF
TRBJ2-2,-,-,TRBV19,TGTGCCAGTAGTATGGCAGGGATCGCCGGGGAGCTGTTTTTT,CASSMAGIAGELFF
TRBJ2-2,-,-,TRBV11-3,TGTGCCAGCAGCCCATTAGCCGGGGAGCTGTTTTTT,CASSPLAGELFF
TRBJ1-2,TRBD1,once,TRBV7-2,TGTGCCAGCAGCTTTAACAGGGGGATTAACACCTTC,CASSFNRGINTF
TRBJ1-1,-,-,TRBV4-1,TGCGCCAGCAGCCGAGGTCAGGGAAGCTTGAACACTGAAGCTTTCTTT,CASSRGQGSLNTEAFF
TRBJ2-1,TRBD2,once,TRBV27,TGTGCCAGCAGTTTCTCGAGCGGGAGCCCCTACAATGAGCAGTTCTTC,CASSFSSGSPYNEQFF
TRBJ2-2,TRBD1,-,TRBV5-1,TGCGCCAGCAGCTTGTTGGGGACAGGGCACACCGGGGAGCTGTTTTTT,CASSLLGTGHTGELFF
TRBJ2-2,-,-,TRBV28,TGTGCCAGCAGCCTTTCCTACACCGGGGAGCTGTTTTTT,CASSLSYTGELFF
TRBJ2-3,-,-,TRBV25-1,TGTGCCAGCAGTGCTCTACAGGGAATCGGCACAGATACGCAGTATTTT,CASSALQGIGTDTQYF
TRBJ2-3,TRBD2,-,TRBV11-1,TGTGCCAGCAGCTTTAGCGGGAGGACAGATACGCAGTATTTT,CASSFSGRTDTQYF
TRBJ2-2,-,once,TRBV29-1,TGCAGCGTACTGATAGGGGGTTACACCGGGGAGCTGTTTTTT,CSVLIGGYTGELFF
TRBJ2-1,TRBD1,-,TRBV19,TGTGCCAGTAATCAACAGGGGGTGGGTGAGCAGTTCTTC,CASNQQGVGEQFF
TRBJ2-7,-,-,TRBV6-2/TRBV6-3,TGTGCCAGCAGCGAGACCTACGAGCAGTACTTC,CASSETYEQYF
TRBJ2-3,-,-,TRBV19,TGTGCCACTTCAGATAGCATCGGTGCAGATACGCAGTATTTT,CATSDSIGADTQYF
TRBJ1-5,-,-,TRBV5-3,TGTGCCAGAAGCTCTTTGGTGGCCTCTCTCCCCATCGAAAGCAATCAGCCCCAGCATTTT,CARSSLVASLPIESNQPQHF